This T cell receptor beta chain was obtained from a study of T cells in Graves' hyperthyroidism and ophthalmopathy. This clonotype was counted at least ten times. J lost 4 bases, V lost 3 bases, and 4 bases had no gene match. The CDR3 length is 14 residues. CDR1 and CDR2 from the germline V gene are LGHDT and YNNKEL (reference sequence). Amplification targeted TCR beta CDR3 regions from RNA transcripts. RT-PCR in the first round (using the HTBI primer set) targeted the TCR CDR3. TCRdb processed the multiplex PCR reads anew with MiXCR; each CDR3 protein has one entry. The sample holds over 500,000 distinct CDR3 sequences; 17% are singletons and the top ten take roughly 18%.

The TCR comes from a young woman with Graves' ophthalmopathy. Sequencing used blood. The rearrangement links TRBV3-1 to TRBJ2-7, with TRBD1 matching over 9 bases. The CDR3 is CASSQGQGPYEQYF. DNA for the CDR3: TGTGCCAGCAGCCAGGGACAGGGTCCTTACGAGCAGTACTTC.